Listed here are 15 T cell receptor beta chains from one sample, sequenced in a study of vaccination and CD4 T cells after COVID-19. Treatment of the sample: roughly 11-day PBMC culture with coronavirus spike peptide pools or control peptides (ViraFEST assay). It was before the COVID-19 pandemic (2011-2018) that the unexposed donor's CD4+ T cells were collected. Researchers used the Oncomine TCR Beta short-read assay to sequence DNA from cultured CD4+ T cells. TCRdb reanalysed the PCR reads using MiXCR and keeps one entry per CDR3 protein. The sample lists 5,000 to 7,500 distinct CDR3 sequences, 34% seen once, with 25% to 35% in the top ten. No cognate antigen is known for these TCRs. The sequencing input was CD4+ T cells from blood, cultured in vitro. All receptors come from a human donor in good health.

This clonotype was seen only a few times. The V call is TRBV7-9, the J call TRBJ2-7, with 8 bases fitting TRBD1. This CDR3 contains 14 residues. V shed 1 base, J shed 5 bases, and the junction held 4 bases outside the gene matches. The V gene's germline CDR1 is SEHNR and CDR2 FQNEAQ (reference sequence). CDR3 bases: TGTGCCAGCAGCTTAGTGACAGGGGTCGACGAGCAGTACTTC. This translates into CASSLVTGVDEQYF.

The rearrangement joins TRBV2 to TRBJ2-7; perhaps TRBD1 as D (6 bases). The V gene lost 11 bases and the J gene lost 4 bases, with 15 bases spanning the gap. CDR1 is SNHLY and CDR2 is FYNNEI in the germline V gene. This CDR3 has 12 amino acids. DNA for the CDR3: TGTGCCGCCGGGACAAACTTATACGAGCAGTACTTC. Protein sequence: CAAGTNLYEQYF.

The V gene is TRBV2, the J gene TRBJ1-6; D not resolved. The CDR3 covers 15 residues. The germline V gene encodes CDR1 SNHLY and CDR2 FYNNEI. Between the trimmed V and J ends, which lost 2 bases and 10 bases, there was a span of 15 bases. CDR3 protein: CASSEIWAGLSPLHF. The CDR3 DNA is TGTGCCAGCAGTGAAATCTGGGCAGGTTTGTCACCCCTCCACTTT.

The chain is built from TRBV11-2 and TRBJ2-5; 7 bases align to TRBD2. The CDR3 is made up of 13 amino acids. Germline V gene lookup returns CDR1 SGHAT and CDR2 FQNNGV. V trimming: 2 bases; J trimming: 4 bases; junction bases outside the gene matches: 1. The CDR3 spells CASSLSSGETQYF. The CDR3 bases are TGTGCCAGCAGCTTATCTAGCGGAGAGACCCAGTACTTC.

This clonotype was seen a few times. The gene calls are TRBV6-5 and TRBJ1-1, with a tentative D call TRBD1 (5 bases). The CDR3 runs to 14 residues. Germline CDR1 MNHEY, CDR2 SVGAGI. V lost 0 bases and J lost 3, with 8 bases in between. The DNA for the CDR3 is TGTGCCAGCAGTTACTCGGGGGGTCACACTGAAGCTTTCTTT. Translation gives CASSYSGGHTEAFF.

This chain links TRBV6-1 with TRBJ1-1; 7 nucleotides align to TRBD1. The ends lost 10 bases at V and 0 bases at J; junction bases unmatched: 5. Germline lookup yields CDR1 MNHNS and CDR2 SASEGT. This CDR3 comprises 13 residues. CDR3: CATGTEMNTEAFF. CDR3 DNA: TGTGCCACCGGGACAGAAATGAACACTGAAGCTTTCTTT.

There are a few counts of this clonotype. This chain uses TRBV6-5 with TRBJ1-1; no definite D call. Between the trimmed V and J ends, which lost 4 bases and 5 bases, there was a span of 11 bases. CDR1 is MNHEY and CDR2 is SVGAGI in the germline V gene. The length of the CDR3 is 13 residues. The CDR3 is CASSSHIGTEAFF. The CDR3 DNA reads TGTGCCAGCAGTTCCCATATTGGGACTGAAGCTTTCTTT.

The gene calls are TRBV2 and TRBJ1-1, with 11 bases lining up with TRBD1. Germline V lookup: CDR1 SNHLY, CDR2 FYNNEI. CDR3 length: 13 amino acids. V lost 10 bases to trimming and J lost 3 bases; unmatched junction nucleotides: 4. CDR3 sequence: CATSGQGDTEAFF. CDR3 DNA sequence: TGTGCCACCTCGGGACAGGGGGACACTGAAGCTTTCTTT.

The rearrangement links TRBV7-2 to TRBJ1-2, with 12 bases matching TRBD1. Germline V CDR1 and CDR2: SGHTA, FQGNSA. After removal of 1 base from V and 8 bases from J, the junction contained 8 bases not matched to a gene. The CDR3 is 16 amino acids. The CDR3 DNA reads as TGTGCCAGCAGCTTAGTAGCGGGACAGGGGGCAGGAGGCTACACCTTC. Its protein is CASSLVAGQGAGGYTF.

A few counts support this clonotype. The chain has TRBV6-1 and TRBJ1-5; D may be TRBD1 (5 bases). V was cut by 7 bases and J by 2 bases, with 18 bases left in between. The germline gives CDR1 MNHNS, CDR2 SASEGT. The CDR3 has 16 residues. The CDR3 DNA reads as TGTGCCAGCAAACAACGGTTTGAACAGGGCAATCAGCCCCAGCATTTT. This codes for CASKQRFEQGNQPQHF.

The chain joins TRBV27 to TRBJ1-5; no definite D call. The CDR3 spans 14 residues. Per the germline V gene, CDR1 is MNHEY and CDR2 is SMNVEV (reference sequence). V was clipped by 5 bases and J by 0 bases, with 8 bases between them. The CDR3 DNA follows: TGTGCCAGCAGTCCAATATCTAGCAATCAGCCCCAGCATTTT. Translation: CASSPISSNQPQHF.

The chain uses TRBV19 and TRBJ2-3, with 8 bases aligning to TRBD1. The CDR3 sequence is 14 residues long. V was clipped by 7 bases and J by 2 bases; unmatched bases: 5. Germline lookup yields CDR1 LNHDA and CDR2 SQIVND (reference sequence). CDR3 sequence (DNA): TGTGCCAGTACCGGGACAGGAAACACAGATACGCAGTATTTT. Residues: CASTGTGNTDTQYF.

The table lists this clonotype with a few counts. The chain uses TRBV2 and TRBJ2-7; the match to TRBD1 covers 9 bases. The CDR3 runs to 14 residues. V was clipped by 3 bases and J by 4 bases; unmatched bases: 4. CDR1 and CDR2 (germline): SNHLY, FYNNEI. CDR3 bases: TGTGCCAGCAGTGAGGGGACAGGGCTGTACGAGCAGTACTTC. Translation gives CASSEGTGLYEQYF.

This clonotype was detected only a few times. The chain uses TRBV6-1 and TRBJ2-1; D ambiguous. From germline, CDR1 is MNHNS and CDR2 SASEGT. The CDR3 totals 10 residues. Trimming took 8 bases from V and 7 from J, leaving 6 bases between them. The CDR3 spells CASGKNEQFF. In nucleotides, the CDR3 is TGTGCCAGCGGGAAGAATGAGCAGTTCTTC.

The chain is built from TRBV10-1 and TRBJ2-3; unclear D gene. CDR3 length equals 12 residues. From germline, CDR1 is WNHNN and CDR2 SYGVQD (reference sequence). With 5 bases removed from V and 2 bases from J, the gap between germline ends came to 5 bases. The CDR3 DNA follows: TGCGCCAGCAGTTTTTCCACAGATACGCAGTATTTT. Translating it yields CASSFSTDTQYF.